The 17 T cell receptor beta chains in this list originate from one sample, sequenced in a study of T cell responses to AZD1222 COVID-19 vaccine. Produced via immunoSEQ multiplex PCR; TCRdb's table is partial and in-frame only. The top ten hold 1.5% to 2% of the sample, which has some 130,000 clones, roughly 89% seen once. Sequenced here: peripheral blood, sampled on day 0 of AZD1222 vaccination. These receptors were collected from an adult in good health.

The rearrangement uses TRBV24-1 and TRBJ1-2; no firm D call. CDR3 size: 13 residues. V lost 1 base to trimming and J lost 4 bases, with 6 bases between them. Germline CDR1 and CDR2: KGHDR and SFDVKD. This CDR3 is CATSDLAFYGYTF. The CDR3 region has the DNA TGTGCCACCAGTGATTTAGCCTTCTATGGCTACACCTTC.

The gene calls are TRBV3-1 (or the pseudogene TRBV3-2) and TRBJ1-3; a weak D match, TRBD1 (5 bases). This CDR3 contains 17 residues. V was pared by 2 bases and J by 1 base, with 15 bases between. The germline gives CDR1 LGHDT, CDR2 YNNKEL (reference sequence). CDR3 bases: TGTGCCAGCAGCCAATATTTCAGGGCCATTTCTGGAAACACCATATATTTT. Translation gives CASSQYFRAISGNTIYF.

V gene TRBV5-1 combines with J gene TRBJ2-5, with D perhaps TRBD1 (6 bases). The V gene's germline CDR1 is SGHRS and CDR2 YFSETQ. The CDR3 runs to 15 residues. V gave up 6 bases and J gave up 5 bases, with 20 bases separating them. CDR3 coding DNA: TGCGCCAGCAACTTTTTCGGGACCCAGGGGGAGACCCAGTACTTC. Residues: CASNFFGTQGETQYF.

The V call is TRBV19, the J call TRBJ1-4; D uncertain. CDR1 is LNHDA, CDR2 SQIVND, per germline (reference sequence). V was clipped by 3 bases and J by 7 bases, with 6 bases between them. This CDR3 comprises 12 residues. The CDR3: CASSILGEKLFF. The CDR3, as DNA: TGTGCCAGTAGTATTTTAGGTGAAAAACTGTTTTTT.

The chain combines TRBV28 with TRBJ1-5, with TRBD1 as a possible D gene (6 bases). The CDR3 totals 13 residues. CDR1 and CDR2 (germline): MDHEN, SYDVKM. V dropped 4 bases and J dropped 7 bases, with 11 bases sitting between them. CDR3 coding DNA: TGTGCCAGCAGTTCTACAGGGCTCCAGCCCCAGCATTTT. Translating gives CASSSTGLQPQHF.

The CDR3 is CSVGDRGLSYEQYF. The CDR3 DNA sequence: TGCAGCGTTGGAGACAGGGGCCTGTCCTACGAGCAGTACTTC. V and J are TRBV29-1 and TRBJ2-7; 8 bases are shared with TRBD1. Germline CDR1 and CDR2: SQVTM and ANQGSEA. This CDR3 has 14 residues. Unmatched junction bases numbered 6, after V lost 4 bases and J lost 1 base.

The chain carries TRBV7-9 and TRBJ2-1; 8 bases fit TRBD2. The CDR3 is 16 amino acids. Losses at the gene ends were 3 bases for V and 6 bases for J; bases not matched to a gene: 10. Germline-derived CDR1 and CDR2 are SEHNR and FQNEAQ (reference sequence). CDR3 DNA sequence: TGTGCCAGCAGCTTGCTAGCGGGTTGGATGGGCAATGAGCAGTTCTTC. This encodes CASSLLAGWMGNEQFF.

J is TRBJ2-3 and V is TRBV14, with unresolved D. The V end was cut by 4 bases, the J end by 4 bases, with 12 bases between. Germline CDR1 is SGHDN and CDR2 is FVKESK. The CDR3 is made up of 14 amino acids. The CDR3 bases are TGTGCCAGCAGCCGCAGGAATCGGGCAGATACGCAGTATTTT. Its protein product is CASSRRNRADTQYF.

V is TRBV5-5 and J is TRBJ1-2; D might be TRBD1 (6 bases). Germline CDR1 is SGHKS and CDR2 is YYEKEE (reference sequence). The V and J ends lost 2 bases and 5 bases respectively, with 13 bases between them. This CDR3 comprises 14 residues. CDR3: CASSFGTSRYGYTF. The CDR3 nucleotides are TGTGCCAGCAGCTTCGGGACATCTCGGTATGGCTACACCTTC.

The V and J genes are TRBV19 and TRBJ2-7; D tentatively reads TRBD1 or TRBD2 (5 bases each). Between the trimmed V and J ends, which lost 1 base and 2 bases, there was a span of 12 bases. This CDR3 has 15 residues. Germline CDR1 is LNHDA and CDR2 is SQIVND (reference sequence). The CDR3 nucleotides read TGTGCCAGTAGTATAGCCACGGGACCGGCCTACGAGCAGTACTTC. Translation: CASSIATGPAYEQYF.

The chain combines TRBV28 with TRBJ2-2, with D perhaps TRBD1 or TRBD2 (6 bases each). This CDR3 comprises 18 residues. Trimming took off 5 bases at V and 2 bases at J, with 21 bases between the two ends. Germline CDR1 reads MDHEN; CDR2 reads SYDVKM. Here the CDR3 DNA reads TGTGCCAGCAGTCGCCCTCCGGGGGCGGGACCCAACACCGGGGAGCTGTTTTTT. It is translated as CASSRPPGAGPNTGELFF.

This chain links TRBV25-1 with TRBJ1-2; D is uncertain. The ends were cut back, 3 bases at V and 6 bases at J, with 14 bases in the middle. CDR3 length equals 14 residues. CDR1 and CDR2 (germline): MGHDK, SYGVNS. In DNA form, the CDR3 reads TGTGCCAGCAGTGACCCAAACGGGGAGCATGGCTACACCTTC. Its translation: CASSDPNGEHGYTF.

This clone has just a few counts. V and J are TRBV7-9 and TRBJ2-3; D may be TRBD2 (6 bases). V was pared by 3 bases and J by 2 bases, with 12 bases between. Germline V CDR1 and CDR2: SEHNR, FQNEAQ (reference sequence). The CDR3 extends over 15 amino acids. CDR3 in amino acids: CASSFVGLITDTQYF. In DNA, the CDR3 is TGTGCCAGCAGCTTTGTGGGACTCATCACAGATACGCAGTATTTT.

V and J are TRBV5-1 and TRBJ2-1, with 7 bases that match TRBD1. This CDR3 spans 15 amino acids. CDR1 is SGHRS and CDR2 is YFSETQ in the germline V gene. The trim removed 0 bases at V and 6 bases at J, leaving 6 bases unmatched. CDR3 coding DNA: TGCGCCAGCAGCTTGGAAGGGGGCGCCTTCAATGAGCAGTTCTTC. Its translation: CASSLEGGAFNEQFF.

J is TRBJ2-3 and V is TRBV27; 11 bases map to TRBD2. V lost 6 bases and J lost 3; bases outside the gene matches: 5. CDR3 size: 15 residues. Germline values: CDR1 MNHEY, CDR2 SMNVEV (reference sequence). CDR3 residues: CASRPWTSGTDTQYF. The CDR3 region has the DNA TGTGCCAGCAGGCCTTGGACTAGCGGGACAGATACGCAGTATTTT.

The chain links TRBV6-4 to TRBJ1-1; no reliable D call. The CDR3 consists of 14 residues. Germline lookup yields CDR1 MRHNA and CDR2 SNTAGT. Trimming cost V 6 bases and J 1 base, with 12 bases left between them. CDR3 in DNA: TGTGCCAGCAGGACATATAATACGAACACTGAAGCTTTCTTT. Translated: CASRTYNTNTEAFF.

This chain links TRBV5-4 with TRBJ1-6, with D perhaps matching TRBD1 (6 bases). The length of the CDR3 is 15 residues. V lost 2 bases, J lost 7 bases, and 13 bases lay in between. Germline lookup yields CDR1 SGHNT and CDR2 YYREEE (reference sequence). The CDR3 DNA reads as TGTGCCAGCAGCTTCAGAGGGGGTGAAAATTCACCCCTCCACTTT. Translating gives CASSFRGGENSPLHF.